The following is a T cell receptor beta chain sequence with its context. The germline V gene has CDR1 MGHRA and CDR2 YSYEKL. There are 13 residues in the CDR3. Trimming left V 0 bases short and J 3 bases short, with 5 bases between. This sample is part of a study of cytomegalovirus exposure and HLA in healthy donors. Study details: In an earlier analysis, 95 million to 140 million unique TCR beta sequences were found from some 200 million T cells.

PCR was performed using 60 Vbeta and 13 Jbeta primers. Repertoires were generated with immunoSEQ multiplex PCR, while TCRdb's copy carries only in-frame clones and drops some. The sample includes around 99,000 clones, under 80% of them seen just once. This receptor was obtained from a woman aged 40 to 50 in good health and CMV-seropositive. The specimen sequenced was PBMCs. The chain is built from TRBV4-1 and TRBJ2-5, with D unclear. CDR3 residues: CASSQESEETQYF. The DNA for the CDR3 is TGCGCCAGCAGCCAAGAATCGGAAGAGACCCAGTACTTC.